The rows below give T cell receptor beta chains drawn from one sample of a study of response to subunit inactivated influenza vaccine. MiXCR was run by TCRdb on the RT-PCR reads, yielding one entry per CDR3 protein. The sample records around 180,000 distinct CDR3 sequences, about a tenth being singletons. The sequences come from non-naive T cells sorted from PBMCs, collected on the day of vaccination. The source is a man aged 45-60 years who received an inactivated influenza vaccine. CDR3s include the opening cysteine and the closing phenylalanine or tryptophan. The order of the fields is clone size, D gene, V gene, J gene, CDR3 protein, CDR3 DNA. The D gene is left open where the match is weak. The size of a clone is reported for some rows only, either as once, few or many, or as a class for expanded clones.

size: -; D: TRBD1; V: TRBV4-1; J: TRBJ1-2; CDR3: CASSQEGGRGYTYGYTF; DNA: TGCGCCAGCAGCCAAGAGGGAGGCAGGGGGTATACCTATGGCTACACCTTC
size: few; D: -; V: TRBV12-3/TRBV12-4; J: TRBJ1-5; CDR3: CASSPRVGVDQPQHF; DNA: TGTGCCAGCAGTCCCAGGGTGGGGGTAGATCAGCCCCAGCATTTT
size: -; D: -; V: TRBV7-2; J: TRBJ1-5; CDR3: CASSPFLNQPQHF; DNA: TGTGCCAGCAGCCCCTTCCTCAATCAGCCCCAGCATTTT
size: few; D: TRBD2; V: TRBV4-2; J: TRBJ2-1; CDR3: CASSHGTSGYNEQFF; DNA: TGTGCCAGCAGCCACGGGACTAGCGGCTACAATGAGCAGTTCTTC
size: many; D: TRBD1; V: TRBV5-1; J: TRBJ2-7; CDR3: CASSFLRDSMYEQYF; DNA: TGCGCCAGCAGCTTTCTCCGGGACAGTATGTACGAGCAGTACTTC
size: many; D: -; V: TRBV29-1; J: TRBJ2-3; CDR3: CSVEDPRGTDTQYF; DNA: TGCAGCGTTGAAGATCCGAGGGGTACAGATACGCAGTATTTT
size: -; D: -; V: TRBV20-1; J: TRBJ2-7; CDR3: CSAQGFYEQYF; DNA: TGCAGTGCTCAGGGTTTCTACGAGCAGTACTTC
size: -; D: -; V: TRBV7-2; J: TRBJ2-6; CDR3: CASSLHPQGSGANVLTF; DNA: TGTGCCAGCAGCTTACACCCACAGGGCTCTGGGGCCAACGTCCTGACTTTC
size: -; D: -; V: TRBV20-1; J: TRBJ1-2; CDR3: CSARDPSRALRSYGYTF; DNA: TGCAGTGCTAGAGATCCCAGCCGGGCCCTCCGAAGCTATGGCTACACCTTC
size: -; D: TRBD2; V: TRBV10-2; J: TRBJ2-7; CDR3: CASMGGTSAYEQYF; DNA: TGCGCCAGCATGGGAGGGACTAGCGCATACGAGCAGTACTTC
size: many; D: -; V: TRBV29-1; J: TRBJ1-3; CDR3: CSVGDPSSGNTIYF; DNA: TGCAGCGTTGGTGACCCTTCTTCTGGAAACACCATATATTTT
size: -; D: -; V: TRBV3-1; J: TRBJ2-2; CDR3: CASSQEGAIWGGELFF; DNA: TGTGCCAGCAGCCAAGAAGGGGCCATCTGGGGCGGGGAGCTGTTTTTT
size: -; D: -; V: TRBV28; J: TRBJ1-2; CDR3: CASSVSWGAGGYTF; DNA: TGTGCCAGCAGTGTATCATGGGGGGCAGGTGGCTACACCTTC
size: many; D: TRBD2; V: TRBV4-2; J: TRBJ2-2; CDR3: CASSQERSGRGTGELFF; DNA: TGTGCCAGCAGCCAAGAACGCAGCGGGAGAGGGACCGGGGAGCTGTTTTTT
size: few; D: TRBD2; V: TRBV7-2; J: TRBJ2-3; CDR3: CASSLRTSGSADTQYF; DNA: TGTGCCAGCAGCTTAAGGACCAGCGGGAGTGCAGATACGCAGTATTTT
size: many; D: TRBD1; V: TRBV2; J: TRBJ2-2; CDR3: CASKYRGVWGELFF; DNA: TGTGCCAGCAAATACAGGGGTGTATGGGGGGAGCTGTTTTTT
size: many; D: -; V: TRBV12-3/TRBV12-4; J: TRBJ2-4; CDR3: CASSSKQELVKNIQYF; DNA: TGTGCCAGCAGTTCAAAGCAGGAGTTGGTCAAAAACATTCAGTACTTC